The 31 T cell receptor beta chains in this list originate from one sample, sequenced in a study of shared clonotypes between healthy human individuals. Naive-designated CD8 cells lacked CD45RO, were positively enriched for CCR7, and omitted terminally differentiated effector memory CD45RA+ cells. Only in-frame clones appear in the TCRdb table, and some are missing; sequencing was by immunoSEQ multiplex PCR. The sample lists some 2.1 million clones; over 85% were seen once. The source material was naive CD8+ T cells sorted from blood. The receptor set was obtained from a man aged 18 to 29 in good health.

V and J are TRBV9 and TRBJ2-1; the D call may be TRBD1 or TRBD2 (5 bases each). The CDR3 is 16 residues long. Germline V lookup: CDR1 SGDLS, CDR2 YYNGEE. Trimming shortened V by 0 bases and J by 7 bases, and 17 bases separated the two germline ends. In DNA form, the CDR3 reads TGTGCCAGCAGCGTAGATTATGAGGGGCTGGGGAATGAGCAGTTCTTC. This encodes CASSVDYEGLGNEQFF. Complete variable domain (other parts from reference TRBV9 and TRBJ2-1): DSGVTQTPKHLITATGQRVTLRCSPRSGDLSVYWYQQSLDQGLQFLIQYYNGEERAKGNILERFSAQQFPDLHSELNLSSLELGDSALYFCASSVDYEGLGNEQFFGPGTRLTVL.

With regard to this clone: Additional DNA sequences in this sample encode the identical CDR3. The chain uses TRBV27 and TRBJ2-2; maybe TRBD2 (5 bases). Germline V CDR1 and CDR2: MNHEY, SMNVEV (reference sequence). The ends were cut back, 3 bases at V and 2 bases at J, with 7 bases in the middle. This CDR3 is 14 amino acids long. In nucleotides, the CDR3 is TGTGCCAGCAGTTTTACGGGAAACACCGGGGAGCTGTTTTTT. It codes for CASSFTGNTGELFF.

As for this clone: Other DNA sequences in this sample translate to the same CDR3. The chain has TRBV7-2 and TRBJ2-7; D gene ambiguous. Trimming removed 1 base from V and 0 bases from J, with 4 bases in between. In germline, CDR1 is SGHTA, CDR2 FQGNSA. There are 13 residues in the CDR3. The CDR3 DNA follows: TGTGCCAGCAGCTTAGGTATCTCCTACGAGCAGTACTTC. This encodes CASSLGISYEQYF.

V and J are TRBV11-1 and TRBJ2-3; 10 bases align to TRBD1. Germline CDR1 reads SGHAT; CDR2 reads FQDESV (reference sequence). This CDR3 has 15 amino acids. V shed 6 bases, J shed 2 bases, and the junction held 5 bases outside the gene matches. CDR3 region: CASSWGQGNTDTQYF. The CDR3 bases are TGTGCCAGCAGTTGGGGACAGGGGAACACAGATACGCAGTATTTT. Full variable domain (outside the CDR3, taken from reference TRBV11-1 and TRBJ2-3): EAEVAQSPRYKITEKSQAVAFWCDPISGHATLYWYRQILGQGPELLVQFQDESVVDDSQLPKDRFSAERLKGVDSTLKIQPAELGDSAMYLCASSWGQGNTDTQYFGPGTRLTVL.

This clone was recorded only once. Its ends do not fully match the called genes, so a read error is possible. The V and J genes are TRBV7-7 and TRBJ2-1, with TRBD2 matching over 12 bases. The CDR3 is made up of 14 amino acids. CDR1 SSHAT and CDR2 FNYEAQ come from the germline V gene (reference sequence). The CDR3, as DNA: TGTGCTAGCAGCTGGACTAGCGGGACTAATGAGCAGTTCTTC. Amino acid sequence: CASSWTSGTNEQFF.

This clone was observed many times. This specimen includes other DNA sequences encoding the same CDR3. V is TRBV28 and J is TRBJ2-1; D gene unclear. Looked up from germline, CDR1 is MDHEN and CDR2 is SYDVKM. The CDR3 contains 12 residues. The germline V and J ends were trimmed by 6 bases and 2 bases, with 5 bases remaining between them. In DNA, the CDR3 is TGTGCCAGCAGCCCCCCCTACAATGAGCAGTTCTTC. Its translation: CASSPPYNEQFF.

The chain recombines TRBV6-5 with TRBJ1-2, with D possibly being TRBD1 (6 bases). In germline, CDR1 is MNHEY, CDR2 SVGAGI. Trimming cost V 5 bases and J 4 bases, with 14 bases left between them. The CDR3 is 14 amino acids. This chain's CDR3 is CASSLTTGTYGYTF. CDR3 DNA: TGTGCCAGCAGTCTTACCACAGGGACCTATGGCTACACCTTC.

This clone was counted a few times. This chain joins TRBV5-8 and TRBJ1-1, with 7 bases fitting TRBD1. The CDR3 contains 14 residues. Unmatched junction bases numbered 0, after V lost 0 bases and J lost 1 base. Germline V gene data show CDR1 as SGHTS and CDR2 as YDEGEE. The CDR3 sequence is CASSLGTGNTEAFF. CDR3 DNA sequence: TGTGCCAGCAGCTTGGGGACAGGGAACACTGAAGCTTTCTTT.

Turning to this clone: The same CDR3 is also encoded by other DNA sequences in this sample. The genes are TRBV28 and TRBJ2-5; TRBD2 matches 9 bases. Germline V gene data show CDR1 as MDHEN and CDR2 as SYDVKM. This CDR3 is 15 amino acids long. V was clipped by 3 bases and J by 5 bases; unmatched bases: 7. CDR3 protein: CASSFPREGGETQYF. The CDR3 nucleotides read TGTGCCAGCAGTTTCCCGCGGGAGGGCGGGGAGACCCAGTACTTC.

This rearrangement joins TRBV19 to TRBJ2-7; perhaps D is TRBD1 or TRBD2 (5 bases each). With 9 bases removed from V and 6 bases from J, the gap between germline ends came to 18 bases. This CDR3 contains 13 residues. CDR1 is LNHDA and CDR2 is SQIVND in the germline V gene (reference sequence). In DNA, the CDR3 is TGTGCCAGCACCTCGGGGACCTTTCTCGAGCAGTACTTC. It encodes CASTSGTFLEQYF. The whole variable domain, remainder taken from reference TRBV19 and TRBJ2-7, is DGGITQSPKYLFRKEGQNVTLSCEQNLNHDAMYWYRQDPGQGLRLIYYSQIVNDFQKGDIAEGYSVSREKKESFPLTVTSAQKNPTAFYLCASTSGTFLEQYFGPGTRLTVT.

The chain uses TRBV5-1 and TRBJ2-5; D not certain. Trimming removed 0 bases from V and 5 bases from J, with 14 bases in between. The CDR3 covers 15 residues. CDR1 is SGHRS and CDR2 is YFSETQ in the germline V gene. CDR3 in DNA: TGCGCCAGCAGCTTGGCCGCTGGGGTGGGGGAGACCCAGTACTTC. This sequence encodes CASSLAAGVGETQYF.

This clone has a single count. The chain has TRBV30 and TRBJ1-4, with D maybe TRBD1 (5 bases). This CDR3 has 12 amino acids. Trimming took 7 bases from V and 3 from J, leaving 9 bases between them. Looked up from germline, CDR1 is GTSNPN and CDR2 is SVGIG (reference sequence). The CDR3 DNA sequence: TGTGCCTCGACAGCCCCTAATGAAAAACTGTTTTTT. This gives the protein CASTAPNEKLFF.

J is TRBJ1-2 and V is TRBV29-1; 9 positions agree with TRBD1. The CDR3 extends over 13 amino acids. Germline CDR1 is SQVTM and CDR2 is ANQGSEA. The V gene end was trimmed by 4 bases and the J gene end by 2 bases; junction bases not matched to a gene: 2. CDR3 amino acids: CSVADRGNYGYTF. The CDR3 coding sequence is TGCAGCGTTGCGGACAGGGGCAACTATGGCTACACCTTC.

This chain links TRBV4-3 with TRBJ2-5, with D perhaps matching TRBD1 (7 bases). The V gene lost 2 bases and the J gene lost 0 bases, with 13 bases spanning the gap. From germline, CDR1 is LGHNA and CDR2 YSLEER. This CDR3 contains 16 residues. DNA for the CDR3: TGCGCCAGCAGCCAAATGCGGGGACAGTACCAAGAGACCCAGTACTTC. Amino acid sequence: CASSQMRGQYQETQYF.

A word on this clone: The sample carries other DNA sequences with the same CDR3. This chain connects TRBV5-1 to TRBJ2-7, with 10 bases aligning to TRBD1. V was pared by 2 bases and J by 6 bases, with 2 bases of the junction left unmatched. This CDR3 contains 13 residues. In germline, CDR1 is SGHRS, CDR2 YFSETQ. CDR3 protein: CASSFGQGVEQYF. CDR3 sequence (DNA): TGCGCCAGCAGCTTCGGACAGGGGGTCGAGCAGTACTTC.

The chain carries TRBV10-2 and TRBJ2-1; D remains unclear. The CDR3 totals 18 residues. Germline values: CDR1 WSHSY, CDR2 SAAADI. V lost 3 bases and J lost 3, with 21 bases in between. The CDR3, as DNA: TGCGCCAGCAGTGATATTATGGGCCTCTCTACCAGCTACAATGAGCAGTTCTTC. Amino acid sequence: CASSDIMGLSTSYNEQFF.

The rearrangement joins TRBV7-2 to TRBJ2-5; a weak D match, TRBD2 (6 bases). CDR1 and CDR2 (germline): SGHTA, FQGNSA. The CDR3 contains 15 residues. Trimming removed 6 bases from V and 2 bases from J, with 16 bases in between. The CDR3 reads CASSSFRAGQETQYF. CDR3 nucleotides: TGTGCCAGCAGTTCCTTCAGAGCGGGTCAAGAGACCCAGTACTTC.

The chain couples TRBV19 to TRBJ1-1; no reliable D call. Deletions cut 7 bases from V and 7 bases from J, with 13 bases between. The CDR3 extends over 12 amino acids. Looked up from germline, CDR1 is LNHDA and CDR2 is SQIVND (reference sequence). CDR3 DNA: TGTGCCAGTAAATCGGGGTGGAATGAAGCTTTCTTT. It is translated as CASKSGWNEAFF.

Comment on this clone: Other DNA sequences from this sample encode an identical CDR3 as well. The chain couples TRBV4-1 to TRBJ2-7, with a possible D match to TRBD2 (7 bases). The germline V gene encodes CDR1 MGHRA and CDR2 YSYEKL. Trimming removed 1 base at V and 0 bases at J, with 10 bases between. This CDR3 spans 15 amino acids. The CDR3 nucleotides are TGCGCCAGCAGCCAAGTAGGGGGGGGCTCCTACGAGCAGTACTTC. As protein: CASSQVGGGSYEQYF.

V gene TRBV5-6 combines with J gene TRBJ2-3; D not resolved. The CDR3 extends over 14 amino acids. CDR1 is SGHDT and CDR2 is YYEEEE in the germline V gene. V was cut by 3 bases and J by 0 bases, with 8 bases left in between. The CDR3 region is CASSSVSSTDTQYF. The CDR3 DNA is TGTGCCAGCAGCTCGGTTAGTAGCACAGATACGCAGTATTTT.

This chain joins TRBV11-2 and TRBJ2-7; no clear D. Germline V gives CDR1 SGHAT, CDR2 FQNNGV. Deletions cut 0 bases from V and 2 bases from J, with 14 bases between. CDR3 length: 16 amino acids. In DNA form, the CDR3 reads TGTGCCAGCAGCTTAGATACCCCCACCGACACCTACGAGCAGTACTTC. Translating it yields CASSLDTPTDTYEQYF.

The gene calls are TRBV27 and TRBJ2-2, with 9 bases aligning to TRBD2. The CDR3 is 15 residues long. The germline gives CDR1 MNHEY, CDR2 SMNVEV (reference sequence). Germline trimming cut 6 bases from V and 7 bases from J; bases unmatched to any gene: 9. CDR3 residues: CASRTRGLADGELFF. Written as DNA, the CDR3 is TGTGCCAGCAGGACCAGGGGACTAGCTGACGGGGAGCTGTTTTTT.

The V call is TRBV2, the J call TRBJ2-7; no clear D gene. Germline CDR1 and CDR2: SNHLY and FYNNEI. The CDR3 covers 15 residues. V gave up 3 bases and J gave up 2 bases, with 14 bases separating them. Here the CDR3 reads CASSEVGTTAYEQYF. CDR3 DNA: TGTGCCAGCAGTGAGGTCGGAACGACCGCCTACGAGCAGTACTTC.

The chain employs TRBV30 and TRBJ2-5, with 11 bases lining up with TRBD2. V gave up 2 bases and J gave up 5 bases; unmatched junction bases: 7. The CDR3 extends over 15 amino acids. Germline values: CDR1 GTSNPN, CDR2 SVGIG (reference sequence). This CDR3 reads CAWSTLAGGEETQYF. The CDR3, as DNA: TGTGCCTGGAGTACCCTAGCGGGAGGTGAGGAGACCCAGTACTTC.

This clone is a singleton in its sample. This sequence joins TRBV6-6 and TRBJ1-5; TRBD1 might be the D (5 bases). The germline V gene has CDR1 MNHNY and CDR2 SVGAGI (reference sequence). The CDR3 covers 15 residues. V gave up 2 bases and J gave up 3 bases, with 11 bases separating them. Here the CDR3 reads CASSYGRGDNQPQHF. The CDR3 DNA reads TGTGCCAGCAGTTACGGAAGAGGGGACAATCAGCCCCAGCATTTT.

A note on this clone: Other nucleotide sequences in the sample specify the same CDR3. V is TRBV29-1 and J is TRBJ2-7; possible D gene TRBD2, 5 bases. This CDR3 has 12 amino acids. The V end was cut by 7 bases, the J end by 0 bases, with 10 bases between. CDR1 and CDR2 (germline): SQVTM, ANQGSEA. DNA for the CDR3: TGCAGCGCCGGGGTAGCCTCCTACGAGCAGTACTTC. It yields the protein CSAGVASYEQYF.

The chain joins TRBV6-5 to TRBJ1-1, with D possibly matching TRBD1 (6 bases). Trimming removed 2 bases from V and 4 bases from J, with 11 bases in between. From germline, CDR1 is MNHEY and CDR2 SVGAGI. CDR3 length: 14 amino acids. CDR3 bases: TGTGCCAGCAGTTACGGGCAGGGGACCACTGAAGCTTTCTTT. It translates to CASSYGQGTTEAFF.

The chain combines TRBV10-2 with TRBJ1-1; TRBD1 aligns across 9 bases. Germline-derived CDR1 and CDR2 are WSHSY and SAAADI. V shed 4 bases and J 2 bases; nucleotides not matched to a gene: 5. This CDR3 contains 15 residues. The CDR3 sequence is CASSADRGSNTEAFF. The CDR3 coding sequence is TGCGCCAGCAGTGCCGACAGGGGGAGCAACACTGAAGCTTTCTTT.

Details on this clone: Within the sample, other DNA sequences also encode this same CDR3. J is TRBJ2-3 and V is TRBV6-6; D may match TRBD1 or TRBD2 (5 bases each). This CDR3 is built from 13 residues. Germline V lookup: CDR1 MNHNY, CDR2 SVGAGI (reference sequence). V shed 1 base and J shed 4 bases, with 6 bases lying between them. CDR3 in amino acids: CASSYLGADTQYF. The DNA for the CDR3 is TGTGCCAGCAGTTACTTGGGGGCAGATACGCAGTATTTT.

The J gene is TRBJ2-1, the V gene TRBV18; TRBD1 is a possible D gene (5 bases). Germline values: CDR1 KGHSH, CDR2 LQKENI. The CDR3 length is 16 residues. Trimming stripped 0 bases from V and 5 bases from J, with 14 bases between. The CDR3 loop reads CASSPPQGRANNEQFF. The CDR3 region has the DNA TGTGCCAGCTCACCACCCCAGGGTCGGGCGAACAATGAGCAGTTCTTC.

The CDR3 sequence is CAWGASEQFF. CDR3 DNA: TGTGCCTGGGGGGCCTCTGAGCAGTTCTTC. The chain combines TRBV30 with TRBJ2-1, with D possibly matching TRBD1 (5 bases). V lost 5 bases and J lost 9, with 8 bases in between. CDR1 and CDR2 (germline): GTSNPN, SVGIG (reference sequence). The CDR3 contains 10 residues.